What follows are 20 T cell receptor beta chains derived from one specimen sequenced in a study of blood T cell repertoires in COVID-19 (dated by TCRdb to 2018 to 2020). Library preparation used the immunoSEQ multiplex PCR assay. TCRdb's version of the immuneACCESS table is confined to in-frame rearrangements and falls short of the full clone set. An unresolved V gene accounts for under half of the shortfall where checked; the remainder is of unknown origin. The table for this sample lists nearly 200,000 clones; over 75% of them were counted only once. The ten largest clones add up to approximately 5.6% of the sample. Sequenced material: peripheral blood. All receptors come from a woman aged 40 to 55 who had recovered from COVID-19.

The rearrangement joins TRBV6-1 to TRBJ2-7, with 10 bases identical to TRBD1. There are 14 residues in the CDR3. Germline V gene lookup returns CDR1 MNHNS and CDR2 SASEGT. The V gene end was trimmed by 5 bases and the J gene end by 7 bases; junction bases not matched to a gene: 8. CDR3 sequence reads: CASSTDRGSWEQYF. CDR3 nucleotide sequence: TGTGCCAGCAGTACGGACAGGGGGTCGTGGGAGCAGTACTTC.

The chain carries TRBV18 and TRBJ1-6, with TRBD1 as a possible D gene (5 bases). Trimming removed 3 bases from V and 0 bases from J, with 12 bases in between. The CDR3 is made up of 17 amino acids. Germline CDR1 and CDR2: KGHSH and LQKENI. CDR3 nucleotides: TGTGCCAGCTCACCTAGGGAGGGGAGCTCCTATAATTCACCCCTCCACTTT. Residues: CASSPREGSSYNSPLHF.

This rearrangement joins TRBV15 to TRBJ1-5; weak D call: TRBD1 (5 bases). Trimming removed 3 bases from V and 7 bases from J, with 16 bases in between. CDR3 length: 15 amino acids. CDR1 and CDR2 (germline): LNHNV, YYDKDF (reference sequence). The CDR3 nucleotides are TGTGCCACCAGCAGGGACAATAACGGCGTACAGCCCCAGCATTTT. It encodes CATSRDNNGVQPQHF.

J is TRBJ2-4 and V is TRBV27, with a weak D call TRBD1 (6 bases). The CDR3 runs to 14 residues. Trimming took off 8 bases at V and 5 bases at J, with 16 bases between the two ends. Germline V gene data show CDR1 as MNHEY and CDR2 as SMNVEV (reference sequence). The CDR3 DNA sequence: TGTGCCAGCGGGGTTAGGGGGAAGGAAAACATTCAGTACTTC. Translation gives CASGVRGKENIQYF.

The rearrangement uses TRBV19 and TRBJ1-1; D is undetermined. The CDR3 has 13 residues. Germline assignment: CDR1 LNHDA and CDR2 SQIVND (reference sequence). V shed 5 bases and J shed 4 bases, with 11 bases lying between them. CDR3 sequence: CASSSGEGTEAFF. The CDR3 DNA sequence: TGTGCCAGTAGTTCCGGGGAGGGCACTGAAGCTTTCTTT.

V and J are TRBV6-5 and TRBJ2-1; tentatively, D is TRBD1 (5 bases). This CDR3 spans 15 amino acids. The ends were cut back, 2 bases at V and 0 bases at J, with 8 bases in the middle. The V gene's germline CDR1 is MNHEY and CDR2 SVGAGI. CDR3 residues: CASSYGTGSYNEQFF. CDR3 in DNA: TGTGCCAGCAGTTACGGCACAGGCTCCTACAATGAGCAGTTCTTC.

The chain employs TRBV11-1 and TRBJ2-3; 12 nucleotides match TRBD2. The CDR3 is 15 amino acids. CDR1 is SGHAT, CDR2 FQDESV, per germline (reference sequence). Germline trimming cut 3 bases from V and 3 bases from J; bases unmatched to any gene: 1. The CDR3 sequence: CASSFTSGRTDTQYF. The CDR3, as DNA: TGTGCCAGCAGCTTCACTAGCGGGAGGACAGATACGCAGTATTTT.

The rearrangement uses TRBV29-1 and TRBJ2-1, with 11 positions matching TRBD2. V trimming: 6 bases; J trimming: 5 bases; junction bases outside the gene matches: 6. Germline CDR1 reads SQVTM; CDR2 reads ANQGSEA. This CDR3 has 14 amino acids. The CDR3 loop reads CSVAGTSGNNEQFF. The CDR3 DNA sequence: TGCAGCGTAGCCGGGACTAGCGGAAACAATGAGCAGTTCTTC.

The gene calls are TRBV6-6 and TRBJ2-1; D remains ambiguous. Germline loops: CDR1 MNHNY, CDR2 SVGAGI (reference sequence). V lost 0 bases to trimming and J lost 4 bases, with 4 bases between them. This CDR3 has 13 amino acids. The chain's CDR3 is CASSYSAYNEQFF. CDR3 sequence (DNA): TGTGCCAGCAGTTACTCAGCTTACAATGAGCAGTTCTTC.

The chain carries TRBV7-8 and TRBJ2-1; 7 nucleotides agree with TRBD2. With V trimmed by 1 base and J by 9 bases, 3 bases remained unmatched. Germline CDR1 is SGHVS and CDR2 is FQNEAQ. The CDR3 has 13 residues. The CDR3 reads CASSLVREGEQFF. As DNA, the CDR3 is TGTGCCAGCAGCTTAGTTAGGGAGGGTGAGCAGTTCTTC.

The chain carries TRBV27 and TRBJ2-2; the match to TRBD1 covers 9 bases. The CDR3 is 21 residues long. CDR1 and CDR2 (germline): MNHEY, SMNVEV (reference sequence). V gave up 2 bases and J gave up 4 bases; unmatched junction bases: 20. CDR3: CASSLPRGTGRGKRVTGELFF. The CDR3 region has the DNA TGTGCCAGCAGTTTACCCCGTGGGACAGGGAGGGGGAAACGAGTCACCGGGGAGCTGTTTTTT.

This chain connects TRBV12-3 or TRBV12-4 to TRBJ2-1; possibly TRBD2 for D (5 bases). The V end lost 5 bases, the J end lost 7 bases, and 9 bases lay between the germline ends. CDR3 length equals 12 residues. CDR3 amino acids: CASSGLGNEQFF. The CDR3 DNA reads as TGTGCCAGCAGTGGACTGGGGAATGAGCAGTTCTTC.

The chain joins TRBV7-8 to TRBJ1-2; no clear D. CDR1 SGHVS and CDR2 FQNEAQ come from the germline V gene. The V gene lost 0 bases and the J gene lost 8 bases, with 19 bases spanning the gap. This CDR3 has 16 residues. Here the CDR3 reads CASSLATAGDVPGYTF. In DNA, the CDR3 is TGTGCCAGCAGCTTAGCAACAGCCGGTGATGTCCCGGGCTACACCTTC.

The chain carries TRBV7-8 and TRBJ2-1, with D perhaps TRBD1 (6 bases). Between the trimmed V and J ends, which lost 5 bases and 4 bases, there was a span of 18 bases. CDR1 is SGHVS and CDR2 is FQNEAQ in the germline V gene. The CDR3 is made up of 16 amino acids. The CDR3 nucleotides read TGTGCCAGCAGCCAACCGGGTGCAGGGGCGTACAATGAGCAGTTCTTC. It is translated as CASSQPGAGAYNEQFF.

This chain uses TRBV12-3 or TRBV12-4 with TRBJ2-7, with TRBD1 as a possible D gene (6 bases). The CDR3 has 12 residues. V shed 6 bases and J shed 3 bases, with 9 bases lying between them. CDR3 in amino acids: CASRRTDYEQYF. The CDR3, as DNA: TGTGCCAGCAGGAGGACAGACTACGAGCAGTACTTC.

This rearrangement joins TRBV3-1 (or the pseudogene TRBV3-2) to TRBJ1-4; a weak D match, TRBD1 (5 bases). V was trimmed by 0 bases and J by 8 bases, leaving 16 bases between them. There are 16 residues in the CDR3. Germline CDR1 is LGHDT and CDR2 is YNNKEL (reference sequence). This CDR3 reads CASSQDLGGRGEKLFF. DNA for the CDR3: TGTGCCAGCAGCCAAGATCTGGGAGGCCGGGGGGAAAAACTGTTTTTT.

The rearrangement uses TRBV7-2 and TRBJ2-3; 9 bases line up with TRBD1. V trimming: 1 base; J trimming: 10 bases; junction bases outside the gene matches: 0. This CDR3 spans 12 amino acids. Germline lookup yields CDR1 SGHTA and CDR2 FQGNSA. The CDR3 bases are TGTGCCAGCAGCTTAGGGACAGGGGCGCAGTATTTT. Encoded protein: CASSLGTGAQYF.

V is TRBV27 and J is TRBJ1-1; D is unresolved. V was clipped by 5 bases and J by 1 base, with 11 bases between them. This CDR3 has 14 residues. Germline CDR1 MNHEY, CDR2 SMNVEV (reference sequence). The CDR3 sequence: CASSPRPGNTEAFF. Written as DNA, the CDR3 is TGTGCCAGCAGTCCCCGGCCGGGGAACACTGAAGCTTTCTTT.

The rearrangement links TRBV7-2 to TRBJ2-3, with 9 bases aligning to TRBD2. The CDR3 totals 16 residues. CDR1 and CDR2 (germline): SGHTA, FQGNSA. Losses at the gene ends were 5 bases for V and 4 bases for J; bases not matched to a gene: 10. The CDR3: CASSPRKTSGPDTQYF. The CDR3 DNA is TGTGCCAGCAGCCCCCGCAAAACTAGCGGGCCAGATACGCAGTATTTT. The complete variable domain, with remaining parts taken from reference TRBV7-2 and TRBJ2-3, reads GAGVSQSPSNKVTEKGKDVELRCDPISGHTALYWYRQSLGQGLEFLIYFQGNSAPDKSGLPSDRFSAERTGGSVSTLTIQRTQQEDSAVYLCASSPRKTSGPDTQYFGPGTRLTVL.

This clone was recorded only once. The chain joins TRBV6-1 to TRBJ2-6; D unclear. Trimming left V 2 bases short and J 0 bases short, with 5 bases between. The CDR3 runs to 15 residues. Germline-derived CDR1 and CDR2 are MNHNS and SASEGT. The CDR3, as DNA: TGTGCCAGCAGTGAAACAAACTCTGGGGCCAACGTCCTGACTTTC. Its translation: CASSETNSGANVLTF.